This TCR beta chain emerged from a study of control samples from healthy donors and cancer patients. This clone appeared a single time. Here immunoSEQ multiplex PCR was the method, and the copy in TCRdb shows in-frame clones only, minus some. The sample lists 100,000 to 120,000 clones; approximately 88% were seen once. This CDR3 is 11 amino acids long. V was shortened by 6 bases and J by 13 bases, with 13 bases between the two germline ends. Looked up from germline, CDR1 is MNHEY and CDR2 is SVGAGI. The sample comprised PBMCs. The sequence derives from a woman aged 60-75 years with lung cancer. The rearrangement links TRBV6-5 to TRBJ2-1, with TRBD2 as a possible D gene (6 bases). CDR3 protein: CASRISGTQFF. The CDR3 region has the DNA TGTGCCAGCAGAATTAGCGGAACTCAGTTCTTC.